The clone carrying this T cell receptor (beta chain) was recorded many times. The antigen is undetermined. The CDR3 is 17 amino acids. Trimming removed 0 bases from V and 1 base from J, with 16 bases in between. CDR1 and CDR2 (germline): LGHNA, YSLEER. This record comes from a study of early T cells in non-severe SARS-CoV-2 infection. Overall study context: Whole-blood bulk RNA, unsorted, was sequenced, and chains were unpaired.

Study results and caveats: Sequences matched to VDJdb favored anti-spike CD8 responses, while private and CD4 specificities were missed.

The library protocol tagged individual cDNA molecules with unique molecular identifiers. TCRdb processed the 5' RACE reads anew with MiXCR; each CDR3 protein has one entry. The sample records under 80,000 distinct CDR3 sequences, 13% being singletons. This TCR came from an adult who was a healthcare worker with PCR-confirmed SARS-CoV-2 infection or an uninfected control (not recorded which). The chain links TRBV4-3 to TRBJ2-7; maybe TRBD1 (6 bases). Material for sequencing was whole blood. CDR3 sequence: CASSQEFGRQASYEQYF. The CDR3 DNA reads as TGCGCCAGCAGCCAAGAATTTGGGAGACAGGCTTCCTACGAGCAGTACTTC.